The 2 T cell receptor beta chains listed next were all sequenced from one sample in a study of cytomegalovirus exposure and HLA in healthy donors. Researchers ran the PCR with 60 Vbeta and 13 Jbeta primers. The protocol was immunoSEQ multiplex PCR, while the TCRdb copy is restricted to in-frame clones and leaves out a portion. This sample has over 100,000 clones; around 70% occur once, and the top ten carry 6% to 8%. Input material: PBMCs. These receptors originate from a man aged 35 to 55 in good health and CMV-seropositive.

V is TRBV30 and J is TRBJ1-4; TRBD1 agrees at 8 bases. V gave up 5 bases and J gave up 5 bases; unmatched junction bases: 4. There are 13 residues in the CDR3. Per the germline V gene, CDR1 is GTSNPN and CDR2 is SVGIG (reference sequence). CDR3 DNA sequence: TGTGCCTGGGAACAGGGGGGGAATGAAAAACTGTTTTTT. As protein: CAWEQGGNEKLFF.

The chain links TRBV6-1 to TRBJ1-2; no definite D call. Germline CDR1 reads MNHNS; CDR2 reads SASEGT. Trimming stripped 4 bases from V and 8 bases from J, with 8 bases between. The CDR3 contains 11 residues. The CDR3 bases are TGTGCCAGCAGTGTCTATCGCGGCTACACCTTC. Its protein product is CASSVYRGYTF.